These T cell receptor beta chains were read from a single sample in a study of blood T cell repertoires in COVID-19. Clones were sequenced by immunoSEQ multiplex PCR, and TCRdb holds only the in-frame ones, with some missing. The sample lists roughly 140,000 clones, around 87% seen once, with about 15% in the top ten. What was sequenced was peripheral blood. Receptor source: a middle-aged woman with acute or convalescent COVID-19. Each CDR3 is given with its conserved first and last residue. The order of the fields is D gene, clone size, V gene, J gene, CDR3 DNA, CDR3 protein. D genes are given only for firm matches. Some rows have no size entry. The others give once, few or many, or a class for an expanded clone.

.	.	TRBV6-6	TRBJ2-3	TGTGCCAGCAGTTCCGGGGGACCAATCACAGATACGCAGTATTTT	CASSSGGPITDTQYF
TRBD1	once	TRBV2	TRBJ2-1	TGTGCCAGCAGCCCACTGCCCGGGACAGGGGGCCAGAATGAGCAGTTCTTC	CASSPLPGTGGQNEQFF
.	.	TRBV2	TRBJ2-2	TGTGCCAGCAGTGATAACAGGAACACCGGGGAGCTGTTTTTT	CASSDNRNTGELFF
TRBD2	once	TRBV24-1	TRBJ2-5	TGTGCCACCAGTGATTTGGCACGGGGGGTGCAGACCCAGTACTTC	CATSDLARGVQTQYF
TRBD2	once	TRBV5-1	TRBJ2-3	TGCGCCAGCAGCTCGGGCGGGAGTCCCCTCACAGATACGCAGTATTTT	CASSSGGSPLTDTQYF
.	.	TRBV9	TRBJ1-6	TGTGCCAGCAGCGCTCCCGGGGGAGTAGGATATAATTCACCCCTCCACTTT	CASSAPGGVGYNSPLHF
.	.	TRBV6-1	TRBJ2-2	TGTGCCAGCAGTGAGTTGCGTAAAAACACCGGGGAGCTGTTTTTT	CASSELRKNTGELFF
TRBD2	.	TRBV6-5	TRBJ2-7	TGTGCCAGCAGTAGTCTAGCGGGAGGGACCTACGAGCAGTACTTC	CASSSLAGGTYEQYF
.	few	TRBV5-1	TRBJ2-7	TGCGCCAGCAGCTACCGGGACTCAAGCTCCTACGAGCAGTACTTC	CASSYRDSSSYEQYF
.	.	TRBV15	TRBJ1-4	TGTGCCACCAGCAGAGATCGGGTTACTGGGTCTAATGAAAAACTGTTTTTT	CATSRDRVTGSNEKLFF
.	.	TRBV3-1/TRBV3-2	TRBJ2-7	TGTGCCAGCAGCCAAGATGGGGGGAACTACGAGCAGTACTTC	CASSQDGGNYEQYF
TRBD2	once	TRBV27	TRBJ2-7	TGTGCCAGCAGTTTGGTCGGGACTAACTACGAGCAGTACTTC	CASSLVGTNYEQYF
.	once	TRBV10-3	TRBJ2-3	TGTGCCATCAGTGAGAACAGAGGCACAGATACGCAGTATTTT	CAISENRGTDTQYF
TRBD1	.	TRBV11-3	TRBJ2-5	TGTGCCAGCAGCTCAGAACAGGGGGTGGGGGAGACCCAGTACTTC	CASSSEQGVGETQYF
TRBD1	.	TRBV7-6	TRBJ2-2	TGTGCCAGCAGCTCAAGGGACAGGATCACCGGGGAGCTGTTTTTT	CASSSRDRITGELFF
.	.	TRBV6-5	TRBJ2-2	TGTGCCGCTCAGGGACTGAACACCGGGGAGCTGTTTTTT	CAAQGLNTGELFF
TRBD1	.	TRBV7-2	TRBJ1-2	TGTGCCAGCAACCGGGAGGGGGCCCTTGCTGGTGGCTACACCTTC	CASNREGALAGGYTF
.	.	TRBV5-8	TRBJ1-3	TGTGCCAGCAGCGCCGACACCCACTCTGGAAACACCATATATTTT	CASSADTHSGNTIYF
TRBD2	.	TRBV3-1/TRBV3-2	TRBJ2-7	TGTGCCAGCAGCCAAGATTTGGCTAGCGGGGGCTACGAGCAGTACTTC	CASSQDLASGGYEQYF
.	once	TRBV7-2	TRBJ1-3	TGTGCCAGCCGACAGGCTTCTGGAAACACCATATATTTT	CASRQASGNTIYF
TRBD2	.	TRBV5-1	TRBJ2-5	TGCGCCAGCAGCTTGGTGCCTAGCGGCATCCAAGAGACCCAGTACTTC	CASSLVPSGIQETQYF
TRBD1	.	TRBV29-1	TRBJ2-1	TGCAGCGTTGGCCAGAAAGGGACAGGGATGTTCGCGGCCCCTGCGTGGTGGAGCAATGAGCAGTTCTTC	CSVGQKGTGMFAAPAWWSNEQFF
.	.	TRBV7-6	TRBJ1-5	TGTGCCAGCAGCTTAGGCGGGGATCAGCCCCAGCATTTT	CASSLGGDQPQHF
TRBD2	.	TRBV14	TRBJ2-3	TGTGCCAGCAGCCAAGTAGGTCGGCTAGCGGGATACACAGATACGCAGTATTTT	CASSQVGRLAGYTDTQYF
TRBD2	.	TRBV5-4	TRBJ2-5	TGTGCCAGCAGCTCCCCGACTAGCGGGAGTGAGACCCAGTACTTC	CASSSPTSGSETQYF
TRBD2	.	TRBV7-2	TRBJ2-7	TGTGCCAGCAGCTTAGTTCTAGCGGCCTACGAGCAGTACTTC	CASSLVLAAYEQYF
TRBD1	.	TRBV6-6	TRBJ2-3	TGTGCCAGCAGTTACCAATCAGGGGGAAGCACAGATACGCAGTATTTT	CASSYQSGGSTDTQYF
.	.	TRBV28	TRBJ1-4	TGTGCCAGCAGTTCAGGGGCTAATGAAAAACTGTTTTTT	CASSSGANEKLFF
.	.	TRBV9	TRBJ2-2	TGTGCCAGCAGCGTAGGACGGGCGAACACCGGGGAGCTGTTTTTT	CASSVGRANTGELFF
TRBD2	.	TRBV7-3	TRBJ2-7	TGTGCCAGCAACAAGTTTGCCGGGACTAGCGGGAAACCTGCCTACGAGCAGTACTTC	CASNKFAGTSGKPAYEQYF
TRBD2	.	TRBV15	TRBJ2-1	TGTGCCACCAGCAGAGATAGGACTAGCGGCAATGAGCAGTTCTTC	CATSRDRTSGNEQFF
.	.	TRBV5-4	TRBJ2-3	TGTGCCAGCAGCTTACTAACCGGGGGAGCGAGCACAGATACGCAGTATTTT	CASSLLTGGASTDTQYF
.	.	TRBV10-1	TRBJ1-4	TGCGCCAGCACGATTAGAGGTGAAAAACTGTTTTTT	CASTIRGEKLFF
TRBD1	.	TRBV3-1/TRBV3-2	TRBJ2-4	TGTGCCAGCAGCCCGACAGGGGTAATAGCCAAAAACATTCAGTACTTC	CASSPTGVIAKNIQYF
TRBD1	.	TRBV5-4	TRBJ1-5	TGTGCCAGCAGCTTGGGGGGACAGGGACAGCCCCAGCATTTT	CASSLGGQGQPQHF
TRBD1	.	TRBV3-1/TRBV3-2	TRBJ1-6	TGTGCCAGCAGGATACAGGGGCCGGATAATTCACCCCTCCACTTT	CASRIQGPDNSPLHF
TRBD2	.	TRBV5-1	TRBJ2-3	TGCGCCAGCAGCGTCGGGACTAGCGGGGCAGCAGATACGCAGTATTTT	CASSVGTSGAADTQYF
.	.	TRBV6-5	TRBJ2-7	TGTGCCAGCAGCGAGGAGGTGCTCTCCTACGAGCAGTACTTC	CASSEEVLSYEQYF
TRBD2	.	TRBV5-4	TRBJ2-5	TGTGCCAGCAGCCCGGGACTAGCGGGGGGGCCGGAAGAGACCCAGTACTTC	CASSPGLAGGPEETQYF
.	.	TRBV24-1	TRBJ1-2	TGTGCCACCAGTGCCGCACGGGGGATCTCGGAGGGCTACACCTTC	CATSAARGISEGYTF
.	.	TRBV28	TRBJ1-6	TGTGCCAGCAGCCCTATTAGGGGGGGTAATTCACCCCTCCACTTT	CASSPIRGGNSPLHF
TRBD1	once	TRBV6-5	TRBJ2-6	TGTGCCAGCAGGGCAGGGGGCTATGGGGCCAACGTCCTGACTTTC	CASRAGGYGANVLTF
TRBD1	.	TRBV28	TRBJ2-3	TGTGCCAGCAGTGAGGGACAGCAAAGCACAGATACGCAGTATTTT	CASSEGQQSTDTQYF
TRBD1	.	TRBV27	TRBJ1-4	TGTGCCAGCAGTTTATGGCGGGGGGGACAGATCGCAACTAATGAAAAACTGTTTTTT	CASSLWRGGQIATNEKLFF
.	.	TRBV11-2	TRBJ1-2	TGTGCCAGCAGCGCCGGACAACTCCCCCTCTATGGCTACACCTTC	CASSAGQLPLYGYTF
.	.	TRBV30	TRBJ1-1	TGTGCCTGGAGGCTTTTAGTGAACACTGAAGCTTTCTTT	CAWRLLVNTEAFF
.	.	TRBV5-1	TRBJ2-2	TGCGCCAGCAGCTCCCCCAGGGTCACCGGGGAGCTGTTTTTT	CASSSPRVTGELFF
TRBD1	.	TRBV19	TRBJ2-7	TGTGCCAGTAGTATAGGTGGCAGGGGGTACGAGCAGTACTTC	CASSIGGRGYEQYF
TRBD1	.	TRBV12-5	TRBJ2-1	TGTGCTAGTGGATATCAGGGACAGGGGCCCAATGAGCAGTTCTTC	CASGYQGQGPNEQFF
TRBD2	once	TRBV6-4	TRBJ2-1	TGTGCCAGCAGTGACGTGACTAGCGGATACAATGAGCAGTTCTTC	CASSDVTSGYNEQFF
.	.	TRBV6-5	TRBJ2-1	TGTGCCAGCAGCCGGGACTTTAACAATGAGCAGTTCTTC	CASSRDFNNEQFF
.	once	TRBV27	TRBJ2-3	TGTGCCAGCAGTTTAAGCGGGCCGCTGTATACGCAGTATTTT	CASSLSGPLYTQYF
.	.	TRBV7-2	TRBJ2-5	TGTGCCAGCAGCTTAGGACTAGGCGAGACCCAGTACTTC	CASSLGLGETQYF